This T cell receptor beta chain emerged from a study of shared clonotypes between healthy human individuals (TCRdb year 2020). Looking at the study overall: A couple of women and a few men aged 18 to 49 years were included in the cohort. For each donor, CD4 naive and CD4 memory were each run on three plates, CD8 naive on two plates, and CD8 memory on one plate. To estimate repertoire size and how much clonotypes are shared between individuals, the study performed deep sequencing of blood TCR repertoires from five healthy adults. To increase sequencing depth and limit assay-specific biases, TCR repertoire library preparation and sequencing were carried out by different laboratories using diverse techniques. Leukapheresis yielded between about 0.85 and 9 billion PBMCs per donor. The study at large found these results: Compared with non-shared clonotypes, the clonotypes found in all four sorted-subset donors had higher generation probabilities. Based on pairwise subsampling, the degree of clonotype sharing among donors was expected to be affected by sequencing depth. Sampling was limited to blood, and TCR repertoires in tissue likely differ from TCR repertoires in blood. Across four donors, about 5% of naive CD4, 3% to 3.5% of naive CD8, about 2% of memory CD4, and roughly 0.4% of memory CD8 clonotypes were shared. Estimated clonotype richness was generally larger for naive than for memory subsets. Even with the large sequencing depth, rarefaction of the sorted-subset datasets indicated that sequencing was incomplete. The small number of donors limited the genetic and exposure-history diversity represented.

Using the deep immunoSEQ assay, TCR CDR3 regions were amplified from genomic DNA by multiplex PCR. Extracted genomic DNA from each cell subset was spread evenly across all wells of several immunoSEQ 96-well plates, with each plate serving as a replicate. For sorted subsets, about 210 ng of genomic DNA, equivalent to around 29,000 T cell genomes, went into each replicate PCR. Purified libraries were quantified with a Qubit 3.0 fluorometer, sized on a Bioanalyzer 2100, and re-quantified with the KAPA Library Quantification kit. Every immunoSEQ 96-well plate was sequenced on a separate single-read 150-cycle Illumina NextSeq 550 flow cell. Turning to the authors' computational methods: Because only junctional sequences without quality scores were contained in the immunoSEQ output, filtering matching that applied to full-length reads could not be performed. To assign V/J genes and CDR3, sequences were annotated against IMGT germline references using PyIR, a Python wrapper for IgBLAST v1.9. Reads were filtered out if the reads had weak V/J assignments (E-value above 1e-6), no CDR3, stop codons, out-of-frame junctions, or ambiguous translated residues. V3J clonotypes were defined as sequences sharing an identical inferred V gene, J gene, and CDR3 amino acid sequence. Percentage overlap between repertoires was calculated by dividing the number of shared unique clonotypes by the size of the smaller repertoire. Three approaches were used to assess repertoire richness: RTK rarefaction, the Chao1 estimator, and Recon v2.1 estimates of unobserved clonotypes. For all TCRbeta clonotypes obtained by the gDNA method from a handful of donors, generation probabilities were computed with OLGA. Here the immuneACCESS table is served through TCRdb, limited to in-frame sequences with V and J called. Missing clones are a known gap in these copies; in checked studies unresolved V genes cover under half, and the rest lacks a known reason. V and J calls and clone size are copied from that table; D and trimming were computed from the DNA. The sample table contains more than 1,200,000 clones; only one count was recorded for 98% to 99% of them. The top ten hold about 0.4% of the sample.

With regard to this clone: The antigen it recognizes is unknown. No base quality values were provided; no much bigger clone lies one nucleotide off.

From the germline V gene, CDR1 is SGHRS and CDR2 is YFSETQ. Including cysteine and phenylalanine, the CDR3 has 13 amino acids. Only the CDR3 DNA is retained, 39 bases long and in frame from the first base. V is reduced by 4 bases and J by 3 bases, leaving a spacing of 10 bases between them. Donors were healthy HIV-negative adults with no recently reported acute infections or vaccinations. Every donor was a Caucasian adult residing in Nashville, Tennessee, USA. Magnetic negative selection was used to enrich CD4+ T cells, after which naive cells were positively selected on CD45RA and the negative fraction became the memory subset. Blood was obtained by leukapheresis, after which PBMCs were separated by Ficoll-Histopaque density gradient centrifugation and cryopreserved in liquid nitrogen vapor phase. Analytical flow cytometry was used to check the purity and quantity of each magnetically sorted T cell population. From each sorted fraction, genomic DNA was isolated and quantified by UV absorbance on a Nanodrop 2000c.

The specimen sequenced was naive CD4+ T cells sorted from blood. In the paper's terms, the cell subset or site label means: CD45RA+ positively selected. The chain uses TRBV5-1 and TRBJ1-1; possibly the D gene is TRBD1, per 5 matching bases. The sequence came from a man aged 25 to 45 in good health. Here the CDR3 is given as CASSGTGYTEAFF. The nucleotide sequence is TGCGCCAGCAGCGGGACTGGGTACACTGAAGCTTTCTTT.